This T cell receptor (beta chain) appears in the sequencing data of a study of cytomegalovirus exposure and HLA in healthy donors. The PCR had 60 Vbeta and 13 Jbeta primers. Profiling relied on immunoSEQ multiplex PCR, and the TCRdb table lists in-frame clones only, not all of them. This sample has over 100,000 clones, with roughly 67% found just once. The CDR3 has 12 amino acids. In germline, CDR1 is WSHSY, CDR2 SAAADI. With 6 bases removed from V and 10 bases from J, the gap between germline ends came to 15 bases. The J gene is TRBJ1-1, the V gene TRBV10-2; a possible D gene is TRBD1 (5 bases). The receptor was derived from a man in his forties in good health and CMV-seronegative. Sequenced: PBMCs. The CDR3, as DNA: TGCGCCAGCAGCGCCGGGACTTCAGGAGCTTTCTTT. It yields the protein CASSAGTSGAFF.